This T cell receptor (beta chain) derives from a study of blood T cells in healthy people across ages. This CDR3 has 13 amino acids. The germline V gene encodes CDR1 SGDLS and CDR2 YYNGEE. V trimming: 4 bases; J trimming: 8 bases; junction bases outside the gene matches: 5. Combining a sample-barcoded 5' primer with a J-beta primer mix, a second PCR ran for roughly 7 to 11 cycles. All samples gave at least 2.5 million CDR3-containing paired-end reads. TCRdb independently ran MiXCR on the 5' RACE reads; one entry per CDR3 protein. The top ten clones hold approximately 15% of a sample with some 790,000 distinct CDR3 sequences, more than 25% of them seen once. This clonotype was counted ten times or more.

The sequence came from a woman aged 80 or over in good health. Material: blood. This chain joins TRBV9 and TRBJ2-1; 8 nucleotides line up with TRBD1. The CDR3 nucleotides are TGTGCCAGCAGCATGCACAGGGGGGATGAGCAGTTCTTC. Protein product: CASSMHRGDEQFF.